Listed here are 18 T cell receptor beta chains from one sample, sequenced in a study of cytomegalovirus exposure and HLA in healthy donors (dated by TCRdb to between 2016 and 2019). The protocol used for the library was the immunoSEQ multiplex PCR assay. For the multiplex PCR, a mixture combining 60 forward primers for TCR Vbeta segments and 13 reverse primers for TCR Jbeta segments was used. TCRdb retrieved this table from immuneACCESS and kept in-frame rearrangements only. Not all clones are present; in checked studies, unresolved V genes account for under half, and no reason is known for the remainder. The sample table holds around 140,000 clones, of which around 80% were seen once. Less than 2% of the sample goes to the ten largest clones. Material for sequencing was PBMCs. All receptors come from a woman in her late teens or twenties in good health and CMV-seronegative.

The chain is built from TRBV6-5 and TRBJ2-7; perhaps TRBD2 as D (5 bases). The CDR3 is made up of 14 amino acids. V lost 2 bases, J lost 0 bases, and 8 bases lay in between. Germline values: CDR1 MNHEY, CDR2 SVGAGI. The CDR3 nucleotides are TGTGCCAGCAGTTACAGAGGGAGCTCCTACGAGCAGTACTTC. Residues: CASSYRGSSYEQYF.

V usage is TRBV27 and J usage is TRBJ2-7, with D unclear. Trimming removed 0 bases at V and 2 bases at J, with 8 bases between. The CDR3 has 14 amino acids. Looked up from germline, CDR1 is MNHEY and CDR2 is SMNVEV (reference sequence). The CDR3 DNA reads TGTGCCAGCAGTTTATCCCTAAGCCCCTACGAGCAGTACTTC. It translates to CASSLSLSPYEQYF.

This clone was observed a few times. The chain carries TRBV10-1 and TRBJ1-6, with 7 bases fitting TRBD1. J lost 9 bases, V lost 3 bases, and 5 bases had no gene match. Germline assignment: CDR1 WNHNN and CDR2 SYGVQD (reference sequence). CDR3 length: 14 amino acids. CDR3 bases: TGCGCCAGCAGTGACCTACGACAGGGTTCACCCCTCCACTTT. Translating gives CASSDLRQGSPLHF.

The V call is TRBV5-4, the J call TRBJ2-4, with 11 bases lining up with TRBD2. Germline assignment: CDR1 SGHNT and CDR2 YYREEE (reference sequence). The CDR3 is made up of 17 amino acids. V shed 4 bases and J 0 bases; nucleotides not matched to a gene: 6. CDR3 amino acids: CASSPFGLAGAKNIQYF. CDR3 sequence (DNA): TGTGCCAGCAGCCCGTTTGGACTAGCGGGAGCCAAAAACATTCAGTACTTC.

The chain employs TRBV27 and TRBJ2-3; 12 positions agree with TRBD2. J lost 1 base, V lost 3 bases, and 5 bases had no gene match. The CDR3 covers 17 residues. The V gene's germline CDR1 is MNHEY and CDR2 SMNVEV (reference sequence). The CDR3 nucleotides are TGTGCCAGCAGTTTCGCCAGACTAGCGGGGGGCACAGATACGCAGTATTTT. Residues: CASSFARLAGGTDTQYF.

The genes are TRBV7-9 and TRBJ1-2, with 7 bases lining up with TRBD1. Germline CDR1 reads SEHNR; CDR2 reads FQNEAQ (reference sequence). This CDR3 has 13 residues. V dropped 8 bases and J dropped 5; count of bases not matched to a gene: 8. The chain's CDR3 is CASQGQGVYGYTF. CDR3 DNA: TGTGCCAGCCAAGGCCAGGGGGTTTATGGCTACACCTTC.

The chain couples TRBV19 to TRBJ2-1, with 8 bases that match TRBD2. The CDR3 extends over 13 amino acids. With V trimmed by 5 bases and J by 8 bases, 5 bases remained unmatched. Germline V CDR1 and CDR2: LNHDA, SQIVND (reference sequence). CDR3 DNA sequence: TGTGCCAGTAGTCCGGGACTAGTATATGAGCAGTTCTTC. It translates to CASSPGLVYEQFF.

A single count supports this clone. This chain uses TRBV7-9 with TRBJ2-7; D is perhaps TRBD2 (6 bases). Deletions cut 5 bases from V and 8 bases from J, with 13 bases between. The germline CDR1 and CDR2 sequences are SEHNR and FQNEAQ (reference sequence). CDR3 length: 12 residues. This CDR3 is CASSPRLDQQYF. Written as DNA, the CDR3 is TGTGCCAGCAGCCCCCGACTAGATCAGCAGTACTTC.

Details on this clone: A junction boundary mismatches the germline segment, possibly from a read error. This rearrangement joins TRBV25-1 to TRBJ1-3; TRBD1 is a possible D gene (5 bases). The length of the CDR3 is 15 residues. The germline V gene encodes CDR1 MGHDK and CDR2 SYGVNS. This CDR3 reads CASGDFRVSGNTIYF. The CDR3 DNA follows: TGTGCCAGCGGTGATTTCAGGGTCTCTGGAAACACCATATATTTT.

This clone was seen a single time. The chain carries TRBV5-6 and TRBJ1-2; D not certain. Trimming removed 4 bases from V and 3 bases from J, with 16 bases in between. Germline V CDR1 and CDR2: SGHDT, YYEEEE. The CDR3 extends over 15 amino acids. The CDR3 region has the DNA TGTGCCAGCAGCCGTGCGTCCCGGTTGGACTATGGCTACACCTTC. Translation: CASSRASRLDYGYTF.

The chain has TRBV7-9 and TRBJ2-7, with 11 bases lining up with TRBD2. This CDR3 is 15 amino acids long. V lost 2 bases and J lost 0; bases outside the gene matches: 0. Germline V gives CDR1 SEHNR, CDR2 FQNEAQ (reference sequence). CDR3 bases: TGTGCCAGCAGCTTAACTAGCGGGAGCTCCTACGAGCAGTACTTC. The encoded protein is CASSLTSGSSYEQYF.

CDR3 residues: CASSDYNNEQFF. CDR3 bases: TGTGCCAGCAGCGACTACAACAATGAGCAGTTCTTC. The rearrangement links TRBV7-9 to TRBJ2-1; D is possibly TRBD2 (5 bases). The V end lost 5 bases, the J end lost 5 bases, and 7 bases lay between the germline ends. The CDR3 runs 12 residues. Germline assignment: CDR1 SEHNR and CDR2 FQNEAQ (reference sequence). Full variable domain (rest looked up from reference TRBV7-9 and TRBJ2-1): DTGVSQNPRHKITKRGQNVTFRCDPISEHNRLYWYRQTLGQGPEFLTYFQNEAQLEKSRLLSDRFSAERPKGSFSTLEIQRTEQGDSAMYLCASSDYNNEQFFGPGTRLTVL.

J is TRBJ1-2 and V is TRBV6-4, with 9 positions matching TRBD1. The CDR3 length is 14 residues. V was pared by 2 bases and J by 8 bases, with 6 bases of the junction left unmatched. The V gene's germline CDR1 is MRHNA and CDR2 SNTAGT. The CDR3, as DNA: TGTGCCAGCAGTGACACACAGGGGGCAGGGGGCTACACCTTC. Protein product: CASSDTQGAGGYTF.

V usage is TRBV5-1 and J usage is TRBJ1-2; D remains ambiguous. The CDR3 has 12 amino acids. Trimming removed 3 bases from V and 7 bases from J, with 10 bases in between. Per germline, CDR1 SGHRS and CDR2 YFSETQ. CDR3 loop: CASSSSRGGYTF. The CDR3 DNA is TGCGCCAGCAGCTCCTCCCGGGGTGGCTACACCTTC.

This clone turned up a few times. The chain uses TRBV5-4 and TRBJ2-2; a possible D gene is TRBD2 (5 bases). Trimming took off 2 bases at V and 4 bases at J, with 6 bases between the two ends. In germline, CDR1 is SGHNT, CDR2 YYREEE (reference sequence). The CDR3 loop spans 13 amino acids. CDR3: CASSFAGTGELFF. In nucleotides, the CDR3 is TGTGCCAGCAGCTTTGCGGGCACCGGGGAGCTGTTTTTT.

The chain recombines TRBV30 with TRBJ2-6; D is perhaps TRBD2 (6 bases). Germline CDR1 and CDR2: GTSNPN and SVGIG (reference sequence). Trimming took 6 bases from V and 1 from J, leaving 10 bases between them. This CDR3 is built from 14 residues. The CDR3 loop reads CACRTISGANVLTF. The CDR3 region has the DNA TGTGCCTGCCGGACTATTTCTGGGGCCAACGTCCTGACTTTC. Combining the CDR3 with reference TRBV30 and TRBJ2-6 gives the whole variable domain SQTIHQWPATLVQPVGSPLSLECTVEGTSNPNLYWYRQAAGRGLQLLFYSVGIGQISSEVPQNLSASRPQDRQFILSSKKLLLSDSGFYLCACRTISGANVLTFGAGSRLTVL.

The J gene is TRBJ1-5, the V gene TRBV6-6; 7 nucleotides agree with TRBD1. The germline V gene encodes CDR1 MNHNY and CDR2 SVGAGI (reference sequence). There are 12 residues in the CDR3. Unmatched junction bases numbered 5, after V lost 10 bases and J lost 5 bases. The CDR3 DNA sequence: TGTGCCACCCGGGACAGCCATCAGCCCCAGCATTTT. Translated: CATRDSHQPQHF.

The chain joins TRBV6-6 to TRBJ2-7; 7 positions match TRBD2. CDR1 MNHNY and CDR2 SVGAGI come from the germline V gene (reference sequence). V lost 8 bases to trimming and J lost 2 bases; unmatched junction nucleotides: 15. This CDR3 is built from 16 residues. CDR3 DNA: TGTGCCAGCCAGCCGGACCAACTAGCGATCCCCTACGAGCAGTACTTC. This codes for CASQPDQLAIPYEQYF.